This record concerns one T cell receptor beta chain sequence. Its specificity is unknown. Profiling relied on immunoSEQ multiplex PCR, and the TCRdb table lists in-frame clones only, not all of them. The profile covers under 150,000 clones, with 85% to 90% appearing a single time and about 1.9% taken by the ten largest. The CDR3 covers 15 residues. With 10 bases removed from V and 2 bases from J, the gap between germline ends came to 20 bases. Per germline, CDR1 MNHNS and CDR2 SASEGT. The entry originates in a study of cytomegalovirus exposure and HLA in healthy donors. Study conclusions and caveats: TCR beta chains numbering under 200 were designated cytomegalovirus-associated. It was confirmed in vitro that a few of the CMV-associated chains were specific for CMV antigens.

This TCR was sampled from a woman aged 18-29 years in good health and CMV-seronegative. The chain links TRBV6-1 to TRBJ1-2; D gene uncertain. The source material was PBMCs. The CDR3 sequence: CATSLSYSVNYGYTF. The CDR3 nucleotides read TGTGCCACCAGCCTATCATACTCGGTGAACTATGGCTACACCTTC.